This record concerns one TCR beta chain sequence. Its antigen is currently unknown. Other DNA sequences in the sample encode the same CDR3. The PCR employed 60 Vbeta primers together with 13 Jbeta primers. Clones were read by immunoSEQ multiplex PCR, and TCRdb kept only the in-frame ones, dropping some. The data show some 150,000 clones, 75% to 85% seen once. The data derive from a study of cytomegalovirus exposure and HLA in healthy donors. As for the study in general: From some 180 million T cells, an earlier analysis saw under 140 million unique TCR beta sequences. Assignment to the Caucasian-associated ancestry cluster applied to around 80% of the approximately 380 genotyped donors.

Study-wide points: One cluster of highly shared sequence variants probably arose as a sequencing artifact. The study flagged some 170 TCR beta chains as cytomegalovirus-associated.

The CDR3 has 15 residues. CDR1 is SGHRS and CDR2 is YFSETQ in the germline V gene. V trimming: 5 bases; J trimming: 1 base; junction bases outside the gene matches: 6. Sequenced sample: PBMCs. The TCR was taken from a man aged 45-65 years in good health and CMV-seronegative. The V and J genes are TRBV5-1 and TRBJ1-1, with 9 bases that match TRBD1. The CDR3 region has the DNA TGCGCCAGCAGTCCGGCGGGACAGGGGAACACTGAAGCTTTCTTT. It yields the protein CASSPAGQGNTEAFF.